A single sample gave rise to the 2 T cell receptor beta chains below, sequenced in a study of blood T cell repertoires in COVID-19. Data came from immunoSEQ multiplex PCR; TCRdb stores just in-frame clones and leaves some out. The sample records a few hundred thousand clones, roughly nine tenths being singletons. Sequences were obtained from peripheral blood. Receptors originate from a woman in her thirties or forties who had recovered from COVID-19.

The J gene is TRBJ1-2, the V gene TRBV9; D gene ambiguous. V lost 4 bases and J 2 bases, leaving 12 bases between the germline ends. Germline CDR1 SGDLS, CDR2 YYNGEE. The CDR3 length is 14 residues. The CDR3 loop reads CASSPPGDNYGYTF. DNA for the CDR3: TGTGCCAGCAGCCCCCCGGGAGACAACTATGGCTACACCTTC.

The chain joins TRBV18 to TRBJ1-1, with a weak D call TRBD1 (6 bases). V lost 3 bases to trimming and J lost 0 bases, with 8 bases between them. There are 14 residues in the CDR3. Germline V CDR1 and CDR2: KGHSH, LQKENI. In DNA, the CDR3 is TGTGCCAGCTCACCGGGGGCCATGAACACTGAAGCTTTCTTT. It translates to CASSPGAMNTEAFF.